Below, 15 T cell receptor beta chains from the same sample are listed, as sequenced in a study of cytomegalovirus exposure and HLA in healthy donors. Assay used: immunoSEQ multiplex PCR; TCRdb lists only in-frame clones, some missing. The sample holds roughly 330,000 clones, 87% seen once. The sequenced sample consisted of PBMCs. The receptors originated from a woman aged 25-40 years in good health and CMV-seropositive.

In this sample, this clone turned up a few times. The V gene is TRBV7-2, the J gene TRBJ2-4, with 7 bases fitting TRBD1. Germline CDR1 and CDR2: SGHTA and FQGNSA. Trimming took 4 bases from V and 0 from J; bases not matched to a gene: 15. The CDR3 has 19 amino acids. The CDR3 protein is CASSSKGQSGGLAKNIQYF. The CDR3 DNA follows: TGTGCCAGCAGCTCCAAGGGGCAGTCAGGGGGATTAGCCAAAAACATTCAGTACTTC.

The gene calls are TRBV7-6 and TRBJ2-7; weak D call: TRBD1 (6 bases). Between the trimmed V and J ends, which lost 4 bases and 1 base, there was a span of 14 bases. The CDR3 runs to 15 residues. Germline V lookup: CDR1 SGHVS, CDR2 FNYEAQ. The CDR3 loop is CASSSTGYGSYEQYF. The CDR3 DNA reads TGTGCCAGCAGCTCCACAGGGTACGGTTCCTACGAGCAGTACTTC.

This clone appeared a few times. The chain combines TRBV7-9 with TRBJ2-7; 7 bases agree with TRBD2. Germline CDR1 reads SEHNR; CDR2 reads FQNEAQ (reference sequence). This CDR3 spans 13 amino acids. V gave up 2 bases and J gave up 8 bases; unmatched junction bases: 6. The CDR3 region has the DNA TGTGCCAGCAGCTTATCAGGGCGGGAGAAGCAGTACTTC. This encodes CASSLSGREKQYF.

The chain links TRBV5-1 to TRBJ2-1, with 7 bases matching TRBD2. The CDR3 loop spans 14 amino acids. Trimming at V came to 4 bases and at J to 1 base, leaving 2 bases not matched to a gene. Germline values: CDR1 SGHRS, CDR2 YFSETQ. The CDR3, as DNA: TGCGCCAGCAGCGAGGGACTATCCTACAATGAGCAGTTCTTC. Protein sequence: CASSEGLSYNEQFF.

This chain links TRBV5-1 with TRBJ2-2, with D unclear. This CDR3 is built from 15 residues. Germline V lookup: CDR1 SGHRS, CDR2 YFSETQ. The V and J ends lost 5 bases and 2 bases respectively, with 13 bases between them. CDR3 residues: CASSSPPVNTGELFF. As DNA, the CDR3 is TGCGCCAGCAGTTCCCCCCCCGTCAACACCGGGGAGCTGTTTTTT. Using reference TRBV5-1 and TRBJ2-2 for the parts outside the CDR3, the full variable domain is KAGVTQTPRYLIKTRGQQVTLSCSPISGHRSVSWYQQTPGQGLQFLFEYFSETQRNKGNFPGRFSGRQFSNSRSEMNVSTLELGDSALYLCASSSPPVNTGELFFGEGSRLTVL.

V gene TRBV15 combines with J gene TRBJ1-2, with 9 bases fitting TRBD1. V dropped 7 bases and J dropped 10; count of bases not matched to a gene: 13. This CDR3 comprises 14 residues. The germline V gene has CDR1 LNHNV and CDR2 YYDKDF (reference sequence). In DNA, the CDR3 is TGTGCCACCACCACGGGGGGACAGGGCCGTGACTACACCTTC. It specifies CATTTGGQGRDYTF.

The chain uses TRBV9 and TRBJ2-1; D is possibly TRBD1 (5 bases). Germline CDR1 reads SGDLS; CDR2 reads YYNGEE. The CDR3 extends over 15 amino acids. Trimming removed 2 bases from V and 6 bases from J, with 15 bases in between. Here the CDR3 DNA reads TGTGCCAGCAGCGTTGGGCAGGGCCCCGTCAATGAGCAGTTCTTC. Protein sequence: CASSVGQGPVNEQFF. Full variable domain (rest looked up from reference TRBV9 and TRBJ2-1): DSGVTQTPKHLITATGQRVTLRCSPRSGDLSVYWYQQSLDQGLQFLIQYYNGEERAKGNILERFSAQQFPDLHSELNLSSLELGDSALYFCASSVGQGPVNEQFFGPGTRLTVL.

This chain links TRBV5-1 with TRBJ2-1, with D tentatively TRBD1 or TRBD2 (5 bases each). Trimming left V 4 bases short and J 5 bases short, with 19 bases between. The length of the CDR3 is 16 residues. Germline CDR1 is SGHRS and CDR2 is YFSETQ. In DNA form, the CDR3 reads TGCGCCAGCAGCGGACGGGACGTGGTCGGCCACAATGAGCAGTTCTTC. Protein sequence: CASSGRDVVGHNEQFF.

The chain carries TRBV5-6 and TRBJ2-4; 8 positions match TRBD1. Germline V gene data show CDR1 as SGHDT and CDR2 as YYEEEE. This CDR3 has 14 residues. The V gene end was trimmed by 4 bases and the J gene end by 7 bases; junction bases not matched to a gene: 7. CDR3 nucleotide sequence: TGTGCCAGCAGCACAGGACAGGGTTCGAACATTCAGTACTTC. Its protein is CASSTGQGSNIQYF.

This clone was seen once. V is TRBV5-1 and J is TRBJ1-2; D is possibly TRBD1 (5 bases). V lost 0 bases and J lost 3, with 12 bases in between. The CDR3 covers 15 residues. Germline values: CDR1 SGHRS, CDR2 YFSETQ. CDR3 in DNA: TGCGCCAGCAGCTTGGCACAGGTATCGGACTATGGCTACACCTTC. Its protein is CASSLAQVSDYGYTF.

The chain has TRBV2 and TRBJ2-1; either TRBD1 or TRBD2 may supply D (5 bases each). Germline V gene lookup returns CDR1 SNHLY and CDR2 FYNNEI. The germline V and J ends were trimmed by 3 bases and 3 bases, with 12 bases remaining between them. The CDR3 length is 15 residues. The CDR3 here is CASSEGGGVYNEQFF. CDR3 DNA: TGTGCCAGCAGTGAGGGTGGGGGAGTCTACAATGAGCAGTTCTTC. Drawing the rest from reference TRBV2 and TRBJ2-1, the complete variable domain is EPEVTQTPSHQVTQMGQEVILRCVPISNHLYFYWYRQILGQKVEFLVSFYNNEISEKSEIFDDQFSVERPDGSNFTLKIRSTKLEDSAMYFCASSEGGGVYNEQFFGPGTRLTVL.

The chain recombines TRBV10-2 with TRBJ1-1, with 10 bases identical to TRBD1. There are 16 residues in the CDR3. J was trimmed by 1 base and V by 2 bases; bases with no gene match: 4. Per the germline V gene, CDR1 is WSHSY and CDR2 is SAAADI. The CDR3 loop reads CASSERRDRGNTEAFF. The CDR3, as DNA: TGCGCCAGCAGTGAGCGGAGGGACAGGGGGAACACTGAAGCTTTCTTT.

The chain uses TRBV4-1 and TRBJ1-6; TRBD1 matches at 11 bases. After removal of 4 bases from V and 10 bases from J, the junction contained 3 bases not matched to a gene. Germline lookup yields CDR1 MGHRA and CDR2 YSYEKL. The CDR3 totals 14 residues. The chain's CDR3 is CASSPGQGESPLHF. CDR3 DNA: TGCGCCAGCAGCCCGGGACAGGGGGAGTCACCCCTCCACTTT.

The chain uses TRBV5-1 and TRBJ1-2; 10 positions match TRBD1. CDR3 length: 16 amino acids. J was trimmed by 4 bases and V by 3 bases; bases with no gene match: 9. Per the germline V gene, CDR1 is SGHRS and CDR2 is YFSETQ. Here the CDR3 reads CASSSSGTGEGYGYTF. The CDR3 DNA reads as TGCGCCAGCAGCTCGTCCGGGACAGGGGAGGGCTATGGCTACACCTTC.

A single count supports this clone. The V gene is TRBV4-2, the J gene TRBJ2-1, with D perhaps matching TRBD2 (7 bases). CDR3 length: 14 residues. CDR1 is LGHNA, CDR2 YNFKEQ, per germline. Trimming removed 0 bases from V and 8 bases from J, with 11 bases in between. The CDR3 DNA reads as TGTGCCAGCAGCCAAGATAGGGGGGGCGATGAGCAGTTCTTC. This encodes CASSQDRGGDEQFF.